This entry concerns a single T cell receptor (beta chain). Its specificity is unknown. The data originate from a study of Tregs in tolerant kidney transplant recipients. General study results and limits: Few patients were studied, so findings need validation in larger groups.

The assay was immunoSEQ multiplex PCR, and TCRdb's table has in-frame clones only and misses some. Of about 100,000 clones listed, nearly 90% are singletons. Germline CDR1 and CDR2: SEHNR and FQNEAQ (reference sequence). Trimming removed 5 bases from V and 3 bases from J, with 14 bases in between. The CDR3 has 14 residues. The V call is TRBV7-9, the J call TRBJ2-7; D is possibly TRBD2 (6 bases). The clonotype originates from a human donor who received a combined kidney and bone marrow transplant. The sample was CD4+ T cells from blood, taken before the transplant. The CDR3 region is CASSPFGGFYEQYF. The DNA for the CDR3 is TGTGCCAGCAGCCCGTTCGGGGGATTCTACGAGCAGTACTTC.